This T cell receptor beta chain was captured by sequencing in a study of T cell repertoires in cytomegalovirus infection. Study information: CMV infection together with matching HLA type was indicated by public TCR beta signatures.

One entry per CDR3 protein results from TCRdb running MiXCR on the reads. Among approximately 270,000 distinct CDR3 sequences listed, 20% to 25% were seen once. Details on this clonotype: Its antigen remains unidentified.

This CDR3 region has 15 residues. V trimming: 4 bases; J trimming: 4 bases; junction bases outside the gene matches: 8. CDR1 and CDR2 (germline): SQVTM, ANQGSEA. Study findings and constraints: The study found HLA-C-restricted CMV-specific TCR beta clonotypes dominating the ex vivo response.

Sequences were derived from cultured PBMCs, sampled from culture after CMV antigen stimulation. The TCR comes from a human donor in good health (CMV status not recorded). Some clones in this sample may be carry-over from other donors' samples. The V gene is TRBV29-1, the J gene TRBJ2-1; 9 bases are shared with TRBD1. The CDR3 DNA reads TGCAGCGTTGGGGGGGGACAGGGAACATACAATGAGCAGTTCTTC. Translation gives CSVGGGQGTYNEQFF.